A single TCR beta chain is shown here with its context. An end of the junction does not agree with germline; a read error may underlie this. TCR beta cDNA came from about 500 ng total RNA, primed with a constant-region primer. Sequencing libraries for TCR beta derived from three nested multiplex PCR rounds that used slightly modified ARM-PCR. The study ran its first two PCR rounds for roughly 11 cycles each, using TRBV1-TRBV30 forward primers and a C-beta reverse primer. MiXCR, applied by TCRdb to the multiplex PCR reads, yields one record per CDR3 protein. The sample contains around 120,000 distinct CDR3 sequences, around 65% of which appear only once. This CDR3 is built from 14 residues. In germline, CDR1 is SGHNT, CDR2 YYREEE (reference sequence). This sample was taken from a study of tumor-infiltrating lymphocytes in primary liver carcinoma. Co-extracting RNA and DNA was done with roughly 17-34 mg of unsorted bulk tissue as input.

The sample taken for sequencing was tumor-adjacent normal liver tissue. The receptor comes from a woman in her sixties with primary liver carcinoma and hepatitis B virus infection. The chain employs TRBV5-4 and TRBJ1-6, with 11 bases fitting TRBD1. CDR3 bases: TGTGCCAGTAGCTTGAGGGACAGGGGGACACCCCTCCACTTT. Translated, it gives CASSLRDRGTPLHF. Based on the CDR3 plus reference TRBV5-4 and TRBJ1-6, the full variable domain is ETGVTQSPTHLIKTRGQQVTLRCSSQSGHNTVSWYQQALGQGPQFIFQYYREEENGRGNFPPRFSGLQFPNYSSELNVNALELDDSALYLCASSLRDRGTPLHFGNGTRLTVT.